This T cell receptor (beta chain) was observed in a study of blood T cells in healthy people across ages. Combining a sample-barcoded 5' primer with a J-beta primer mix, a second PCR ran for roughly 6 to 12 cycles. From the 5' RACE reads, TCRdb called clonotypes with MiXCR, one entry per CDR3 protein. This table holds approximately 1.5 million distinct CDR3 sequences, approximately 39% found once. The CDR3 is 16 amino acids. Trimming left V 4 bases short and J 7 bases short, with 20 bases between. Per germline, CDR1 SGHTA and CDR2 FQGTGA. In this sample, this clonotype turned up a few times. Source material: blood. The chain joins TRBV7-3 to TRBJ2-1; D remains ambiguous. The source is a woman aged 18-30 years in good health. CDR3 sequence: CASSSYPIKRVNEQFF. The DNA of the CDR3 is TGTGCCAGCAGCTCTTACCCTATCAAAAGGGTGAATGAGCAGTTCTTC.